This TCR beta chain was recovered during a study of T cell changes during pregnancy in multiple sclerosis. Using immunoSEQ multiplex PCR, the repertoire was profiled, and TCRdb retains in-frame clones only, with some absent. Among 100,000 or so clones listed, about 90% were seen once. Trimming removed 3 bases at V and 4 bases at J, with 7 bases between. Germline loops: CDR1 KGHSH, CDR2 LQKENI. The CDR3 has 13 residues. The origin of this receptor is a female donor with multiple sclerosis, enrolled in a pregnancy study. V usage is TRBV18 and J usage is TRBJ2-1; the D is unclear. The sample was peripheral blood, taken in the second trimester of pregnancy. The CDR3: CASSPVRYNEQFF. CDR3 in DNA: TGTGCCAGCTCACCGGTGAGATACAATGAGCAGTTCTTC.